The 27 T cell receptor beta chains below come from one sample, sequenced in a study of cytotoxic CD8 clonotypes in ibrutinib-treated CLL. Profiled with immunoSEQ multiplex PCR; TCRdb holds only in-frame clones, not every one. The sample includes around 16,000 clones, about two thirds seen only once; the top ten take over 15%. The sample here was PBMCs, taken before ibrutinib treatment. Every receptor here comes from a human donor with chronic lymphocytic leukemia.

The V and J genes are TRBV6-1 and TRBJ2-3, with TRBD1 identical over 7 bases. Germline CDR1 MNHNS, CDR2 SASEGT. V was pared by 7 bases and J by 5 bases, with 9 bases of the junction left unmatched. The CDR3 contains 14 residues. In nucleotides, the CDR3 is TGTGCCAGCAATAAAGGGACAGCTGGAGATACGCAGTATTTT. Protein: CASNKGTAGDTQYF.

This rearrangement joins TRBV6-5 to TRBJ2-5, with TRBD2 matching over 11 bases. Trimming took 6 bases from V and 0 from J; bases not matched to a gene: 3. CDR3 size: 15 residues. Germline V gene sequence: CDR1 MNHEY, CDR2 SVGAGI. CDR3 region: CASSLAGGHQETQYF. Written as DNA, the CDR3 is TGTGCCAGCAGCTTAGCGGGGGGGCACCAAGAGACCCAGTACTTC.

This clone is termed medium-sized. Other DNA variants within this sample encode the same CDR3. The rearrangement uses TRBV5-1 and TRBJ1-4; D perhaps matches TRBD1 (5 bases). V was pared by 0 bases and J by 5 bases, with 8 bases between. Germline-derived CDR1 and CDR2 are SGHRS and YFSETQ. The CDR3 is 14 amino acids. DNA of the CDR3: TGCGCCAGCAGCTTGGGGGCAGGGAATGAAAAACTGTTTTTT. It is translated as CASSLGAGNEKLFF.

The chain links TRBV9 to TRBJ2-7, with 11 bases aligning to TRBD1. J was trimmed by 3 bases and V by 2 bases; bases with no gene match: 4. This CDR3 has 15 amino acids. CDR1 and CDR2 (germline): SGDLS, YYNGEE. In nucleotides, the CDR3 is TGTGCCAGCAGCGTCACCGGGACAGGGGGCTACGAGCAGTACTTC. It yields the protein CASSVTGTGGYEQYF.

This clone was picked up one time. The rearrangement links TRBV9 to TRBJ2-7; 7 bases line up with TRBD1. V gave up 3 bases and J gave up 5 bases; unmatched junction bases: 8. The CDR3 contains 14 residues. Germline V gene lookup returns CDR1 SGDLS and CDR2 YYNGEE. The CDR3 is CASSGHRGNNEQYF. The CDR3 nucleotides are TGTGCCAGCAGCGGACACAGGGGTAATAACGAGCAGTACTTC.

The CDR3 DNA follows: TGTGCCAGTAGTAGGGAAGTTGGCCAGCCCCAGCATTTT. Its protein is CASSREVGQPQHF. The V and J genes are TRBV19 and TRBJ1-5; unclear D gene. The V and J ends lost 4 bases and 7 bases respectively, with 11 bases between them. Germline V gives CDR1 LNHDA, CDR2 SQIVND (reference sequence). The CDR3 has 13 residues.

This chain uses TRBV7-9 with TRBJ1-4; possible D gene TRBD1, 5 bases. V was pared by 0 bases and J by 6 bases, with 14 bases between. Germline-derived CDR1 and CDR2 are SEHNR and FQNEAQ (reference sequence). This CDR3 has 16 amino acids. The CDR3 sequence is CASSLAGGGNDEKLFF. In nucleotides, the CDR3 is TGTGCCAGCAGCTTAGCGGGGGGAGGAAATGATGAAAAACTGTTTTTT.

The chain is built from TRBV4-1 and TRBJ2-7; TRBD1 matches 7 bases. The V gene end was trimmed by 0 bases and the J gene end by 5 bases; junction bases not matched to a gene: 19. CDR3 length equals 19 residues. Germline loops: CDR1 MGHRA, CDR2 YSYEKL. In DNA, the CDR3 is TGCGCCAGCAGCCAAGATCGGGGTTCCACGGACAGGCGCGACAACGAGCAGTACTTC. Amino acid sequence: CASSQDRGSTDRRDNEQYF.

This clone was seen more than once but under ten times. This chain connects TRBV4-2 to TRBJ1-2; possible D gene TRBD1, 5 bases. The CDR3 has 13 amino acids. V lost 0 bases and J 7 bases, leaving 9 bases between the germline ends. Germline V CDR1 and CDR2: LGHNA, YNFKEQ. The CDR3 region is CASSQEQEGGYTF. CDR3 nucleotides: TGTGCCAGCAGCCAAGAACAGGAGGGTGGCTACACCTTC.

The chain couples TRBV2 to TRBJ2-2, with 12 bases matching TRBD2. The V gene end was trimmed by 6 bases and the J gene end by 5 bases; junction bases not matched to a gene: 4. Germline values: CDR1 SNHLY, CDR2 FYNNEI. The CDR3 has 15 residues. The chain's CDR3 is CASSPSGGATGELFF. In DNA, the CDR3 is TGTGCCAGCAGCCCTAGCGGGGGGGCGACCGGGGAGCTGTTTTTT. Combining the CDR3 with reference TRBV2 and TRBJ2-2 gives the whole variable domain EPEVTQTPSHQVTQMGQEVILRCVPISNHLYFYWYRQILGQKVEFLVSFYNNEISEKSEIFDDQFSVERPDGSNFTLKIRSTKLEDSAMYFCASSPSGGATGELFFGEGSRLTVL.

V usage is TRBV5-6 and J usage is TRBJ1-2, with D hard to call. V gave up 7 bases and J gave up 5 bases, with 18 bases separating them. The germline CDR1 and CDR2 sequences are SGHDT and YYEEEE. The CDR3 length is 14 residues. The CDR3 bases are TGTGCCAGCCGTATCGTAGGGATCGCTTATGGCTACACCTTC. The encoded protein is CASRIVGIAYGYTF. Supplemented by reference TRBV5-6 and TRBJ1-2, the full variable domain reads DAGVTQSPTHLIKTRGQQVTLRCSPKSGHDTVSWYQQALGQGPQFIFQYYEEEERQRGNFPDRFSGHQFPNYSSELNVNALLLGDSALYLCASRIVGIAYGYTFGSGTRLTVV.

This clone was detected only a few times. The chain has TRBV7-3 and TRBJ1-6, with 7 bases that match TRBD1. The germline V gene has CDR1 SGHTA and CDR2 FQGTGA. Unmatched junction bases numbered 4, after V lost 1 base and J lost 10 bases. This CDR3 comprises 14 residues. CDR3 coding DNA: TGTGCCAGCAGCTTAAGACAGGGAGAATCACCCCTCCACTTT. It codes for CASSLRQGESPLHF.

This chain uses TRBV5-1 with TRBJ2-6; possibly TRBD1 for D (5 bases). The length of the CDR3 is 17 residues. Trimming cost V 0 bases and J 1 base, with 11 bases left between them. Germline V gene lookup returns CDR1 SGHRS and CDR2 YFSETQ. The CDR3 reads CASSLEFQGSGANVLTF. For the CDR3, the DNA is TGCGCCAGCAGCTTGGAGTTTCAGGGTTCTGGGGCCAACGTCCTGACTTTC.

This clone turned up a few times. V is TRBV27 and J is TRBJ2-7, with D perhaps matching TRBD1 or TRBD2 (5 bases each). Germline CDR1 is MNHEY and CDR2 is SMNVEV (reference sequence). The CDR3 loop spans 15 amino acids. V shed 0 bases and J shed 4 bases, with 13 bases lying between them. CDR3 bases: TGTGCCAGCAGTTTATCTGGGACGGACGTTTACGAGCAGTACTTC. Its translation: CASSLSGTDVYEQYF.

This chain links TRBV18 with TRBJ2-1; TRBD1 agrees at 11 bases. Trimming at V came to 5 bases and at J to 7 bases, leaving 1 base not matched to a gene. In germline, CDR1 is KGHSH, CDR2 LQKENI. CDR3 size: 13 residues. DNA for the CDR3: TGTGCCAGCTCAGGGACAGGGGGGAATGAGCAGTTCTTC. It specifies CASSGTGGNEQFF.

The gene calls are TRBV28 and TRBJ2-5, with TRBD1 matching over 7 bases. The CDR3 totals 13 residues. Germline assignment: CDR1 MDHEN and CDR2 SYDVKM. With V trimmed by 5 bases and J by 2 bases, 2 bases remained unmatched. The CDR3 sequence is CASSPGGQETQYF. The CDR3 nucleotides are TGTGCCAGCAGTCCAGGGGGACAAGAGACCCAGTACTTC. Full variable domain (remainder filled in from reference TRBV28 and TRBJ2-5): DVKVTQSSRYLVKRTGEKVFLECVQDMDHENMFWYRQDPGLGLRLIYFSYDVKMKEKGDIPEGYSVSREKKERFSLILESASTNQTSMYLCASSPGGQETQYFGPGTRLLVL.

V usage is TRBV6-1 and J usage is TRBJ2-4; D remains ambiguous. V lost 3 bases and J 1 base, leaving 10 bases between the germline ends. This CDR3 is 15 amino acids long. Germline V lookup: CDR1 MNHNS, CDR2 SASEGT. The CDR3 sequence: CASSENSLAKNIQYF. As DNA, the CDR3 is TGTGCCAGCAGTGAGAACAGCCTGGCCAAAAACATTCAGTACTTC.

This clone was counted once. The genes are TRBV5-6 and TRBJ2-7; no clear D gene. This CDR3 spans 11 amino acids. V lost 6 bases to trimming and J lost 4 bases, with 8 bases between them. Looked up from germline, CDR1 is SGHDT and CDR2 is YYEEEE. In DNA, the CDR3 is TGTGCCAGCACCGGAAAATACGAGCAGTACTTC. It specifies CASTGKYEQYF.

The CDR3 sequence is CASSRDRGTTNEKLFF. The DNA for the CDR3 is TGTGCCAGCAGTCGGGACAGGGGTACAACTAATGAAAAACTGTTTTTT. The chain uses TRBV27 and TRBJ1-4; 10 bases agree with TRBD1. This CDR3 contains 16 residues. CDR1 is MNHEY and CDR2 is SMNVEV in the germline V gene (reference sequence). Unmatched junction bases numbered 3, after V lost 5 bases and J lost 0 bases.

V gene TRBV7-3 combines with J gene TRBJ2-1, with D possibly matching TRBD2 (5 bases). CDR1 SGHTA and CDR2 FQGTGA come from the germline V gene. The germline V and J ends were trimmed by 5 bases and 5 bases, with 10 bases remaining between them. This CDR3 is built from 13 residues. CDR3 sequence: CASSRTGNNEQFF. In DNA, the CDR3 is TGTGCCAGCAGCCGGACTGGAAACAATGAGCAGTTCTTC.

V is TRBV30 and J is TRBJ1-6; D is unclear. V was pared by 3 bases and J by 6 bases, with 3 bases between. The CDR3 runs to 11 residues. CDR1 and CDR2 (germline): GTSNPN, SVGIG (reference sequence). This CDR3 reads CAWSFNSPLHF. The CDR3 nucleotides are TGTGCCTGGAGCTTTAATTCACCCCTCCACTTT. The full variable domain, with the rest looked up from reference TRBV30 and TRBJ1-6, is SQTIHQWPATLVQPVGSPLSLECTVEGTSNPNLYWYRQAAGRGLQLLFYSVGIGQISSEVPQNLSASRPQDRQFILSSKKLLLSDSGFYLCAWSFNSPLHFGNGTRLTVT.

The genes are TRBV4-3 and TRBJ1-1; D gene uncertain. There are 14 residues in the CDR3. CDR1 is LGHNA and CDR2 is YSLEER in the germline V gene. Trimming pared 1 base from V and 1 base from J, leaving 7 bases between. Written as DNA, the CDR3 is TGCGCCAGCAGCCAAGGACCGGGGAACACTGAAGCTTTCTTT. Translated, it gives CASSQGPGNTEAFF.

The chain links TRBV19 to TRBJ2-2; D is uncertain. Germline assignment: CDR1 LNHDA and CDR2 SQIVND (reference sequence). Trimming left V 4 bases short and J 0 bases short, with 12 bases between. The length of the CDR3 is 16 residues. Written as DNA, the CDR3 is TGTGCCAGTAGTAAGAGGTGGGAATCGAACACCGGGGAGCTGTTTTTT. Residues: CASSKRWESNTGELFF.

This chain uses TRBV4-2 with TRBJ2-1, with unresolved D. Germline V gene sequence: CDR1 LGHNA, CDR2 YNFKEQ. Deletions cut 0 bases from V and 8 bases from J, with 14 bases between. The CDR3 is made up of 15 amino acids. The CDR3 is CASSQDKGPGDEQFF. CDR3 DNA sequence: TGTGCCAGCAGCCAAGATAAGGGCCCCGGTGATGAGCAGTTCTTC.

This clone was seen only a few times. The rearrangement uses TRBV7-2 and TRBJ2-7; possibly TRBD1 or TRBD2 for D (6 bases each). Trimming left V 1 base short and J 5 bases short, with 9 bases between. The V gene's germline CDR1 is SGHTA and CDR2 FQGNSA. CDR3 size: 13 residues. In DNA, the CDR3 is TGTGCCAGCAGCTTAGGGGGGGCAGACGAGCAGTACTTC. It codes for CASSLGGADEQYF.

A single count supports this clone. The rearrangement uses TRBV6-4 and TRBJ1-5, with 12 bases that match TRBD1. Looked up from germline, CDR1 is MRHNA and CDR2 is SNTAGT. CDR3 length equals 21 residues. The trim removed 0 bases at V and 0 bases at J, leaving 12 bases unmatched. CDR3 coding DNA: TGTGCCAGCAGTGACTCGTCCCGGAGGGACAGGGGGCTCAATAGCAATCAGCCCCAGCATTTT. The encoded protein is CASSDSSRRDRGLNSNQPQHF.

This CDR3 is CASSLSPSGGNTNTGELFF. CDR3 coding DNA: TGTGCCAGCAGTTTATCACCTAGCGGGGGGAATACGAACACCGGGGAGCTGTTTTTT. The V gene is TRBV27, the J gene TRBJ2-2, with TRBD2 matching over 11 bases. The V gene end was trimmed by 0 bases and the J gene end by 0 bases; junction bases not matched to a gene: 6. The CDR3 is made up of 19 amino acids. In germline, CDR1 is MNHEY, CDR2 SMNVEV (reference sequence).